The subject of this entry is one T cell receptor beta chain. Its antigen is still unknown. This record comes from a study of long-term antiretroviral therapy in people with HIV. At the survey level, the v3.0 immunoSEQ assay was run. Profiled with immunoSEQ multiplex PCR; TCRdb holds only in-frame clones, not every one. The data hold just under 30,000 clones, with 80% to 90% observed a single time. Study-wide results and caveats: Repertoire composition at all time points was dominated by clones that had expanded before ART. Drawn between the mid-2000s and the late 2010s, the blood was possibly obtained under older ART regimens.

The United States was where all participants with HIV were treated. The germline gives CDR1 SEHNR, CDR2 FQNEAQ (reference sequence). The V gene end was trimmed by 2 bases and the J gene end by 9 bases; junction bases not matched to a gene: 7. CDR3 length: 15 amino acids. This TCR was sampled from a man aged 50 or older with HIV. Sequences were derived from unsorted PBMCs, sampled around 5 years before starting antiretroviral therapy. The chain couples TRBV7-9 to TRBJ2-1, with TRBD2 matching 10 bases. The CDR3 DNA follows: TGTGCCAGCAGCTTATGGACTAGCGGAGACGCTGAGCAGTTCTTC. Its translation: CASSLWTSGDAEQFF.